The rows below give T cell receptor beta chains drawn from one sample of a study of human versus mouse CDR3 diversity and MHC coevolution. The data were produced by immunoSEQ multiplex PCR, yet TCRdb's version contains in-frame clones alone and is incomplete. The data hold tens of thousands of clones, with about 93% observed a single time. The sequencing sample was made of naive CD4+ T cells from blood. All receptors come from a person aged 25-75 years in good health. CDR3s include the opening cysteine and the closing phenylalanine or tryptophan. The D gene is left open where the match is weak. Clone sizes are given selectively: once, few, many, or a class where the clone is expanded.

CDR3nt,CDR3aa,v_gene,j_gene,abundance,d_gene
TGTGCCAGCAGCGTCAGGACAGGACCGAACACTGAAGCTTTCTTT,CASSVRTGPNTEAFF,TRBV9,TRBJ1-1,.,TRBD1
TGTGCCAGCCACAGGGTAGGCGAAAAACTGTTTTTT,CASHRVGEKLFF,TRBV2,TRBJ1-4,.,.
TGTGCCAGCAGTGGGGACTCGATGAGAATGCGCTACACCTTC,CASSGDSMRMRYTF,TRBV6-5,TRBJ1-2,.,.
TGTGCCAGCAGTTCAGGGGTCCACGAGCAGTACTTC,CASSSGVHEQYF,TRBV25-1,TRBJ2-7,.,.
TGTGCCAGCAGTTCTGGACAGTGGGATGAAAAACTGTTTTTT,CASSSGQWDEKLFF,TRBV28,TRBJ1-4,few,.
TGTGCCAGTAGCTGGCGGGATCCTGGAAACACCATATATTTT,CASSWRDPGNTIYF,TRBV19,TRBJ1-3,.,.
TGTGCCAGTAGTATACCAGCGGGAGGCTCCTACAATGAGCAGTTCTTC,CASSIPAGGSYNEQFF,TRBV19,TRBJ2-1,.,TRBD2
TGTGCCAGCAGTTTATTCGGGGTCCAAGCTTTCTTT,CASSLFGVQAFF,TRBV28,TRBJ1-1,.,.
TGTGCCAGCAGTTTAATGAGCACCGGGGAGCTGTTTTTT,CASSLMSTGELFF,TRBV28,TRBJ2-2,.,.
TGTGCCAGCTCACTGCAGGGGGCGATGGACGAGCAGTACTTC,CASSLQGAMDEQYF,TRBV18,TRBJ2-7,.,TRBD1
TGTGCCAGCAGCGTCGGACTCATCAATGAGCAGTTCTTC,CASSVGLINEQFF,TRBV11-2,TRBJ2-1,.,.
TGTGCCAGCAGTTTTTGGGACTCGGGGGAAAAACTGTTTTTT,CASSFWDSGEKLFF,TRBV27,TRBJ1-4,.,.
TGTGCCAGCAGCTTGAATTGGGTTGGACACATCACCTCTGGAAACACCATATATTTT,CASSLNWVGHITSGNTIYF,TRBV5-5,TRBJ1-3,.,.
TGTGCCAGCAGCATACGGACAGGGGTAGGACCCGGGGAGCTGTTTTTT,CASSIRTGVGPGELFF,TRBV9,TRBJ2-2,.,TRBD1
TGTGCCAGCAGTCGGGACAGGGCCTACGAGCAGTACTTC,CASSRDRAYEQYF,TRBV6-5,TRBJ2-7,.,TRBD1
TGTGCCAGCAGCCCGCGGACAGGGGGAGGCTACACCTTC,CASSPRTGGGYTF,TRBV11-2,TRBJ1-2,.,TRBD1
TGTGCCAGCAGTTTAAAGGACTTCACAGATACGCAGTATTTT,CASSLKDFTDTQYF,TRBV27,TRBJ2-3,.,.
TGCGCCAGCAGCTTGCTAGTCGGAGCGAGGGAGACCCAGTACTTC,CASSLLVGARETQYF,TRBV5-1,TRBJ2-5,.,.
TGCGCCAGCAGCCTCGGGACAGCTAACAATGAGCAGTTCTTC,CASSLGTANNEQFF,TRBV5-1,TRBJ2-1,.,TRBD1
TGTGCCAGCAGCGCCCCTCCACAGGGGTCTGGAAACACCATATATTTT,CASSAPPQGSGNTIYF,TRBV7-8,TRBJ1-3,.,TRBD1
TGTGCCAGTAGTATAGATCCGAGTTCCTACGAGCAGTACTTC,CASSIDPSSYEQYF,TRBV19,TRBJ2-7,once,.
TGTGCCAGCAGTTTCGCGCAGGGGGCCGGTACTGAAGCTTTCTTT,CASSFAQGAGTEAFF,TRBV6-5,TRBJ1-1,.,TRBD1
TGTGCCAGCAGACAGGGCCCTCTGAACACTGAAGCTTTCTTT,CASRQGPLNTEAFF,TRBV6-5,TRBJ1-1,.,.
TGTGCCAGCACCCGACAGGGGAACACTGAAGCTTTCTTT,CASTRQGNTEAFF,TRBV7-3,TRBJ1-1,.,TRBD1
TGCGCCAGCAGCTCCAGACTAGCGGGGGGTAACAATGAGCAGTTCTTC,CASSSRLAGGNNEQFF,TRBV5-1,TRBJ2-1,.,TRBD2
TGTGCCAGCAGCATAGGACAGGGTTTTGGCACAGATACGCAGTATTTT,CASSIGQGFGTDTQYF,TRBV7-3,TRBJ2-3,.,TRBD1
TGTGCCAGCAGCACACTGGAGAATTCACCCCTCCACTTT,CASSTLENSPLHF,TRBV6-4,TRBJ1-6,.,.
TGTGCCAGCAATACCGACCCGGGCTCTGGGGCCAACGTCCTGACTTTC,CASNTDPGSGANVLTF,TRBV2,TRBJ2-6,once,.
TGCGCCAGCAGCTTTTACACCGGGACAGGGGGCGCCAACTATGGCTACACCTTC,CASSFYTGTGGANYGYTF,TRBV5-1,TRBJ1-2,.,TRBD1
TGTGCCAGCAGTGCCCTTAAGCGGGACGGATACGAGCAGTACTTC,CASSALKRDGYEQYF,TRBV27,TRBJ2-7,.,TRBD2
TGTGCCAGCAGCTCGAAACTAAGGACAGGGTCCCCCTGGGATTCACCCCTCCACTTT,CASSSKLRTGSPWDSPLHF,TRBV5-4,TRBJ1-6,.,TRBD1
TGTGCCAGCAGTGTAGGAGCGAGCACAGATACGCAGTATTTT,CASSVGASTDTQYF,TRBV6-4,TRBJ2-3,.,.